Listed below are T cell receptor beta chains from one sample, sequenced in a study of cytomegalovirus exposure and HLA in healthy donors. Measured with immunoSEQ multiplex PCR; TCRdb has only the in-frame clones, and not every one. In all, the sample yields around 78,000 clones. The sample comprised PBMCs. These receptors came from a man in his late teens or twenties in good health and CMV-seropositive. The CDR3 runs from the conserved cysteine through the conserved F or W. The D gene is left open where the match is weak.

- TRBJ1-2 TRBV5-1 TGCGCCAGCGCCATAAGGGAGGGGTATGGCTACACCTTC CASAIREGYGYTF
- TRBJ1-4 TRBV7-9 TGTGCCAGCAGCCAGACAGGCGTTTTTGAAAAACTGTTTTTT CASSQTGVFEKLFF
- TRBJ1-2 TRBV5-1 TGCGCCAGCAGCTTGGCCGGAGGGGCCGGCCCCTATGGCTACACCTTC CASSLAGGAGPYGYTF
TRBD1 TRBJ1-2 TRBV7-9 TGTGCCAGCAGCTCACAGGGACAGACTAAGGATGGCTACACCTTC CASSSQGQTKDGYTF
- TRBJ2-1 TRBV7-6 TGTGCCAGCAGCCTAAGAGCCCAAAGCTCCTACAATGAGCAGTTCTTC CASSLRAQSSYNEQFF
- TRBJ1-3 TRBV6-5 TGTGCCAGCGTGGGAGGGGTATCTGGAAACACCATATATTTT CASVGGVSGNTIYF
- TRBJ2-7 TRBV5-1 TGCGCCAGCAGCTTGGACGGGGGCTACGAGCAGTACTTC CASSLDGGYEQYF
TRBD2 TRBJ2-3 TRBV4-1 TGTGCCAGCAGCCAAGGCAGCGGGGGGGTCACAGATACGCAGTATTTT CASSQGSGGVTDTQYF
TRBD1 TRBJ1-1 TRBV7-3 TGTGCCAGCAGCTCCCAGGGGGCTTCGGTCACTGAAGCTTTCTTT CASSSQGASVTEAFF
TRBD1 TRBJ1-1 TRBV4-2 TGTGCCAGCAGCCAAGAAGGGGGCGACAGGGGGCGGGCCACTGAAGCTTTCTTT CASSQEGGDRGRATEAFF
TRBD1 TRBJ2-7 TRBV30 TGTGCCTCTACGGGACAGCTCGAGCAGTACTTC CASTGQLEQYF
TRBD1 TRBJ1-5 TRBV4-1 TGCGCCAGCAGCCAGGGACAGGGCGGCAATCAGCCCCAGCATTTT CASSQGQGGNQPQHF
- TRBJ2-1 TRBV5-6 TGTGCCAGTAGCCATAATGGTCCGACTCCAGCTAATTTCTTC CASSHNGPTPANFF
- TRBJ1-2 TRBV9 TGTGCCAGCAGCGTAGTTACACCCTCCGCTGGCTACACCTTC CASSVVTPSAGYTF
- TRBJ1-1 TRBV9 TGTGCCAGCAGCGTAGGTTCGGGCACTGAAGCTTTCTTT CASSVGSGTEAFF
- TRBJ2-5 TRBV9 TGTGCCAGCAGCTCCCACGGAGGAACCCAAGAGACCCAGTACTTC CASSSHGGTQETQYF
- TRBJ2-7 TRBV5-8 TGTGCCAGCAGCATCACAGGGATCCACGAGCAGTACTTC CASSITGIHEQYF
TRBD2 TRBJ2-5 TRBV4-1 TGCGCCAGCAGCCAAAGGACTAGCGGGGGGTTTCAAGAGACCCAGTACTTC CASSQRTSGGFQETQYF
TRBD1 TRBJ2-6 TRBV10-3 TGTGCCATCAGTGAGTCGAGCCAGGGGGCACGCTCCGGCTCTGGGGCCAACGTCCTGACTTTC CAISESSQGARSGSGANVLTF
- TRBJ1-5 TRBV27 TGTGCCAGCAGCATTCTGAGTTCAAATCAGCCCCAGCATTTT CASSILSSNQPQHF
TRBD1 TRBJ1-1 TRBV19 TGTGCCAGTAGTATAGGCAGGGGGCAGTTCACTGAAGCTTTCTTT CASSIGRGQFTEAFF
- TRBJ2-3 TRBV19 TGTGCCAGTAGTATCTGGCAGTTCCGAATCCGCACAGATACGCAGTATTTT CASSIWQFRIRTDTQYF
TRBD2 TRBJ2-7 TRBV7-2 TGTGCCAGCTTTAGAACCGGGACTAGCGGGAGAAAGCCCTCCTACGAGCAGTACTTC CASFRTGTSGRKPSYEQYF
TRBD1 TRBJ1-6 TRBV4-2 TGTGCCAGCAGCCAAGAGGAAGGGACAGGGGGCTCACCCCTCCACTTT CASSQEEGTGGSPLHF
- TRBJ2-6 TRBV7-6 TGTGCCAGCAGCCAAGGGGGCTCTGGGGCCAACGTCCTGACTTTC CASSQGGSGANVLTF
- TRBJ2-1 TRBV11-2 TGTGCCAGCAGCTTTCGGGATGAGCAGTTCTTC CASSFRDEQFF
TRBD2 TRBJ2-3 TRBV7-7 TGTGCCAGCAGCTCCGGACTAGCGGGGTTCACAGATACGCAGTATTTT CASSSGLAGFTDTQYF
TRBD1 TRBJ1-1 TRBV11-2 TGTGCCAGCAGCTCCGTCACAGGGGGGGACACTGAAGCTTTCTTT CASSSVTGGDTEAFF
- TRBJ1-6 TRBV5-4 TGTGCCAGCAGCTCTCAAACAGGGTCCAATTCACCCCTCCACTTT CASSSQTGSNSPLHF
TRBD1 TRBJ1-1 TRBV2 TGTGCCAGCATTACGAGGGGGCCGCCTGAAGCTTTCTTT CASITRGPPEAFF
- TRBJ1-2 TRBV7-2 TGTGCCAGCAGCTTGGTAGGACAAGTCGGCTACACCTTC CASSLVGQVGYTF
- TRBJ1-1 TRBV9 TGTGCCAGCAGCACCACAGGGCAGGAAGCTTTCTTT CASSTTGQEAFF
- TRBJ2-5 TRBV4-1 TGCGCCAGCAGCCAGTGGGGAACAGGGCAAGAGACCCAGTACTTC CASSQWGTGQETQYF
TRBD1 TRBJ2-7 TRBV6-1 TGTGCCAGACACCCGGGACAGGGGGCACGGGAGCAGTACTTC CARHPGQGAREQYF
- TRBJ2-1 TRBV28 TGTGCCAGCAGTTTCGGGACACGGTACTCTGAGCAGTTCTTC CASSFGTRYSEQFF
TRBD1 TRBJ2-7 TRBV4-1 TGCGCCAGCAGCCGACAGGACAGGCCCCTCTCCTACGAGCAGTACTTC CASSRQDRPLSYEQYF
TRBD1 TRBJ1-2 TRBV11-2 TGTGCCAGCAGCTCCCGGACAGGGGGCAGGGGCTACACCTTC CASSSRTGGRGYTF